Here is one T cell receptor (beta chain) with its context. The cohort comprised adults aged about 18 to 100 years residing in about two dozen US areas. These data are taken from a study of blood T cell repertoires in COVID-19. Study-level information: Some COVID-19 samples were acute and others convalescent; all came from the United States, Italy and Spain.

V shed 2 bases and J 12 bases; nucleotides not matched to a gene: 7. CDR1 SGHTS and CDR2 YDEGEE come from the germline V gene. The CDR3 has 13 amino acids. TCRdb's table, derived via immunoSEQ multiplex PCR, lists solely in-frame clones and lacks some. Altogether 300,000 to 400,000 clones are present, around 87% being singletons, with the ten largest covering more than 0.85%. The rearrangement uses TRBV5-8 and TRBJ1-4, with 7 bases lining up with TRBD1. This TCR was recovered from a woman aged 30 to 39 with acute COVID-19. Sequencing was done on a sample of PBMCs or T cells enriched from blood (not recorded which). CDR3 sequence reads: CASSFNKGAELFF. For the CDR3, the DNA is TGTGCCAGCAGCTTCAATAAGGGGGCTGAACTGTTTTTT.